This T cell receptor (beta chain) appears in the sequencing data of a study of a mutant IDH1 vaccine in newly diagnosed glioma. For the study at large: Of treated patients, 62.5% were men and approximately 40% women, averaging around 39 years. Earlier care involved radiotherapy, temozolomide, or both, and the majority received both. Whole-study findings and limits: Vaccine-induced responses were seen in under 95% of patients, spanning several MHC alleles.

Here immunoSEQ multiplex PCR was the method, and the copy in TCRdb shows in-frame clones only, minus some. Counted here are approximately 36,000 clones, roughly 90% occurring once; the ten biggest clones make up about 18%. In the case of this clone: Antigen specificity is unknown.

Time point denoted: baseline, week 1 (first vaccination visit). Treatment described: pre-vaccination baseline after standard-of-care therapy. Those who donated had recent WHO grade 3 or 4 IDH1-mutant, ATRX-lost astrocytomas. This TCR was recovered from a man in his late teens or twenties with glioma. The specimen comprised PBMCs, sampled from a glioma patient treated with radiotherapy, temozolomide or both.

This CDR3 reads CAWSRLGSPLHF. For the CDR3, the DNA is TGTGCCTGGAGCAGGCTAGGGTCACCCCTCCACTTT. The rearrangement joins TRBV30 to TRBJ1-6; D unresolved. From germline, CDR1 is GTSNPN and CDR2 SVGIG (reference sequence). The CDR3 has 12 amino acids. V dropped 3 bases and J dropped 10 bases, with 10 bases sitting between them.